This entry lists 24 T cell receptor beta chains sequenced from one sample in a study of blood T cell repertoires in COVID-19. Sequencing was performed with immunoSEQ multiplex PCR; in TCRdb, only in-frame clones are kept and a portion is missing. Of under 300,000 clones listed, 70% to 90% were seen once; the top ten hold roughly 2.3%. The sample was PBMCs or T cells enriched from blood (not recorded which). The receptors were sampled from a woman in her thirties or forties with acute COVID-19.

V usage is TRBV12-5 and J usage is TRBJ1-5, with D perhaps matching TRBD1 (6 bases). V lost 1 base to trimming and J lost 2 bases, with 12 bases between them. This CDR3 contains 16 residues. Germline-derived CDR1 and CDR2 are LGHNT and FRNRAP. The CDR3 DNA reads TGTGCTAGTGGTTTGGGGCAGGGGAGAGGCAATCAGCCCCAGCATTTT. It specifies CASGLGQGRGNQPQHF.

The chain is built from TRBV2 and TRBJ2-7, with TRBD2 identical over 7 bases. Germline CDR1 and CDR2: SNHLY and FYNNEI. The ends lost 2 bases at V and 1 base at J; junction bases unmatched: 11. This CDR3 has 17 amino acids. CDR3 sequence reads: CASSEIGRGRGSYEQYV. The CDR3 region has the DNA TGTGCCAGCAGTGAAATCGGTCGCGGGAGAGGATCCTACGAGCAGTACGTC.

The chain employs TRBV6-2 or TRBV6-3 and TRBJ2-1; D might be TRBD2 (6 bases). CDR3 size: 17 residues. Germline loops: CDR1 MNHEY, CDR2 SVGEGT. Between the trimmed V and J ends, which lost 0 bases and 3 bases, there was a span of 15 bases. CDR3 protein: CASSYSLVGGIYNEQFF. CDR3 nucleotides: TGTGCCAGCAGTTACTCGTTGGTAGGAGGGATCTACAATGAGCAGTTCTTC.

The chain carries TRBV18 and TRBJ2-2, with D possibly being TRBD1 (7 bases). The V gene's germline CDR1 is KGHSH and CDR2 LQKENI. Trimming removed 1 base from V and 3 bases from J, with 12 bases in between. The CDR3 is 16 residues long. The CDR3 region is CASSPRQGGDTGELFF. Here the CDR3 DNA reads TGTGCCAGCTCACCACGGCAGGGGGGTGACACCGGGGAGCTGTTTTTT.

The genes are TRBV30 and TRBJ1-2; 7 nucleotides match TRBD1. With V trimmed by 5 bases and J by 6 bases, 3 bases remained unmatched. Germline V gives CDR1 GTSNPN, CDR2 SVGIG (reference sequence). The CDR3 has 11 amino acids. CDR3 nucleotides: TGTGCCTGGGACAGGGTAGATGGCTACACCTTC. Translated: CAWDRVDGYTF.

This clone has only a few counts. This chain uses TRBV24-1 with TRBJ2-2; 8 nucleotides align to TRBD1. Germline V gives CDR1 KGHDR, CDR2 SFDVKD. The CDR3 is 16 amino acids. V shed 0 bases and J 6 bases; nucleotides not matched to a gene: 5. CDR3 bases: TGTGCCACCAGTGATTTGCAGGGGGCACGGCCCGGGGAGCTGTTTTTT. Translated: CATSDLQGARPGELFF.

This chain uses TRBV7-2 with TRBJ1-1; D is possibly TRBD1 (5 bases). Trimming took 5 bases from V and 1 from J, leaving 8 bases between them. Looked up from germline, CDR1 is SGHTA and CDR2 is FQGNSA. The CDR3 length is 13 residues. The CDR3 region is CASSQQENTEAFF. The CDR3 bases are TGTGCCAGCAGCCAACAGGAGAACACTGAAGCTTTCTTT. Filled out from reference TRBV7-2 and TRBJ1-1, the complete variable domain reads GAGVSQSPSNKVTEKGKDVELRCDPISGHTALYWYRQSLGQGLEFLIYFQGNSAPDKSGLPSDRFSAERTGGSVSTLTIQRTQQEDSAVYLCASSQQENTEAFFGQGTRLTVV.

The chain couples TRBV2 to TRBJ2-2; 10 bases are a match to TRBD1. CDR1 and CDR2 (germline): SNHLY, FYNNEI. CDR3 length equals 15 residues. V trimming: 6 bases; J trimming: 7 bases; junction bases outside the gene matches: 8. The CDR3 bases are TGTGCCAGCAGCCCATTGGGACAGGGGAGCGGGGAGCTGTTTTTT. Translated: CASSPLGQGSGELFF.

The rearrangement links TRBV4-3 to TRBJ2-1, with TRBD2 as a possible D gene (5 bases). The CDR3 consists of 16 residues. Germline V gives CDR1 LGHNA, CDR2 YSLEER. V was cut by 2 bases and J by 5 bases, with 16 bases left in between. The CDR3 DNA reads TGCGCCAGCAGCCAAAGTAGGGCTAGCAATGACAATGAGCAGTTCTTC. It is translated as CASSQSRASNDNEQFF.

This chain uses TRBV7-8 with TRBJ1-4; a possible D gene is TRBD1 (5 bases). The length of the CDR3 is 14 residues. V was shortened by 5 bases and J by 4 bases, with 11 bases between the two germline ends. Germline CDR1 and CDR2: SGHVS and FQNEAQ. This CDR3 is CASSLQESNEKLFF. The CDR3 coding sequence is TGTGCCAGCAGCCTACAGGAAAGTAATGAAAAACTGTTTTTT. Combining the CDR3 with reference TRBV7-8 and TRBJ1-4 gives the whole variable domain GAGVSQSPRYKVAKRGQDVALRCDPISGHVSLFWYQQALGQGPEFLTYFQNEAQLDKSGLPSDRFFAERPEGSVSTLKIQRTQQEDSAVYLCASSLQESNEKLFFGSGTQLSVL.

The chain combines TRBV10-1 with TRBJ1-1, with D tentatively TRBD1 (5 bases). The germline V gene has CDR1 WNHNN and CDR2 SYGVQD (reference sequence). The CDR3 contains 12 residues. Trimming shortened V by 2 bases and J by 10 bases, and 11 bases separated the two germline ends. CDR3 in amino acids: CASSEDRGGAFF. The CDR3 region has the DNA TGCGCCAGCAGTGAGGACCGGGGGGGAGCTTTCTTT.

The CDR3 protein is CASSQTGSEKLFF. CDR3 nucleotide sequence: TGTGCCAGCAGCCAAACAGGGAGCGAAAAACTGTTTTTT. This rearrangement joins TRBV3-1 (or the pseudogene TRBV3-2) to TRBJ1-4; tentatively, D is TRBD1 (6 bases). The CDR3 contains 13 residues. V lost 2 bases and J lost 8, with 9 bases in between. Germline CDR1 is LGHDT and CDR2 is YNNKEL (reference sequence).

The chain has TRBV19 and TRBJ2-2; TRBD1 matches 7 bases. The CDR3 sequence is 13 residues long. Germline trimming cut 7 bases from V and 9 bases from J; bases unmatched to any gene: 8. The V gene's germline CDR1 is LNHDA and CDR2 SQIVND (reference sequence). CDR3 loop: CASTVRGIRELFF. The CDR3 DNA reads TGTGCCAGTACGGTCAGGGGGATCCGGGAGCTGTTTTTT. The whole variable domain, remainder taken from reference TRBV19 and TRBJ2-2, is DGGITQSPKYLFRKEGQNVTLSCEQNLNHDAMYWYRQDPGQGLRLIYYSQIVNDFQKGDIAEGYSVSREKKESFPLTVTSAQKNPTAFYLCASTVRGIRELFFGEGSRLTVL.

The CDR3 DNA is TGTGCCAGCAGCTTCGGGACAGTGGGGCCTAGCTATGGCTACACCTTC. Translation: CASSFGTVGPSYGYTF. The V gene is TRBV5-6, the J gene TRBJ1-2, with 7 bases aligning to TRBD1. There are 16 residues in the CDR3. Trimming took 2 bases from V and 4 from J; bases not matched to a gene: 11. Germline CDR1 reads SGHDT; CDR2 reads YYEEEE.

This sequence joins TRBV30 and TRBJ1-2, with unresolved D. The V gene's germline CDR1 is GTSNPN and CDR2 SVGIG (reference sequence). V lost 3 bases, J lost 7 bases, and 15 bases lay in between. This CDR3 contains 13 residues. CDR3 loop: CAWSGRRESGYTF. Written as DNA, the CDR3 is TGTGCCTGGAGCGGGCGGCGGGAGTCTGGCTACACCTTC.

The genes are TRBV7-6 and TRBJ1-6; 7 bases fit TRBD1. Unmatched junction bases numbered 4, after V lost 1 base and J lost 7 bases. The CDR3 consists of 15 residues. Per the germline V gene, CDR1 is SGHVS and CDR2 is FNYEAQ. The CDR3 nucleotides read TGTGCCAGCAGCTTAGGACAGGGTGTAAATTCACCCCTCCACTTT. This encodes CASSLGQGVNSPLHF. Combining the CDR3 with reference TRBV7-6 and TRBJ1-6 gives the whole variable domain GAGVSQSPRYKVTKRGQDVALRCDPISGHVSLYWYRQALGQGPEFLTYFNYEAQQDKSGLPNDRFSAERPEGSISTLTIQRTEQRDSAMYRCASSLGQGVNSPLHFGNGTRLTVT.

The J gene is TRBJ1-2, the V gene TRBV6-1, with 10 bases that match TRBD1. CDR1 and CDR2 (germline): MNHNS, SASEGT. J gave up 4 bases and V 3 bases, and 11 bases lay outside the gene matches. CDR3 length: 17 residues. CDR3: CASSDRLLGQGTYGYTF. DNA of the CDR3: TGTGCCAGCAGTGATCGCCTCCTGGGACAGGGGACCTATGGCTACACCTTC.

The gene calls are TRBV27 and TRBJ2-7; the match to TRBD2 covers 8 bases. This CDR3 region has 13 residues. J was trimmed by 3 bases and V by 5 bases; bases with no gene match: 3. Germline V gene data show CDR1 as MNHEY and CDR2 as SMNVEV (reference sequence). CDR3 protein: CASSPGTSYEQYF. The CDR3 DNA follows: TGTGCCAGCAGTCCAGGGACTAGCTACGAGCAGTACTTC.

The V and J genes are TRBV18 and TRBJ1-1, with a tentative D call TRBD1 (6 bases). The CDR3 is 14 amino acids. V was trimmed by 6 bases and J by 2 bases, leaving 13 bases between them. The germline gives CDR1 KGHSH, CDR2 LQKENI. The CDR3 spells CASSPGAENTEAFF. The CDR3 region has the DNA TGTGCCAGCTCCCCAGGGGCAGAAAACACTGAAGCTTTCTTT.

The chain carries TRBV7-2 and TRBJ2-3; 8 bases line up with TRBD2. V lost 5 bases and J lost 7; bases outside the gene matches: 11. The CDR3 is 15 amino acids. Looked up from germline, CDR1 is SGHTA and CDR2 is FQGNSA. The CDR3 protein is CASSPGRGGVNTQYF. The DNA for the CDR3 is TGTGCCAGCAGCCCGGGACGGGGGGGCGTGAATACGCAGTATTTT.

The chain is built from TRBV5-1 and TRBJ1-2; 9 positions match TRBD1. The germline CDR1 and CDR2 sequences are SGHRS and YFSETQ. After removal of 3 bases from V and 8 bases from J, the junction contained 8 bases not matched to a gene. This CDR3 has 14 residues. The CDR3 DNA reads TGCGCCAGCAGCTGGGAACAGGGGGCGCGGGGCTACACCTTC. This encodes CASSWEQGARGYTF.

The chain uses TRBV7-8 and TRBJ1-1, with D uncertain. Trimming shortened V by 5 bases and J by 1 base, and 8 bases separated the two germline ends. CDR1 is SGHVS and CDR2 is FQNEAQ in the germline V gene. The CDR3 runs 13 residues. In DNA form, the CDR3 reads TGTGCCAGCAGCCGGGCCGCGAACACTGAAGCTTTCTTT. Its translation is CASSRAANTEAFF.

The chain joins TRBV5-6 to TRBJ2-2; D is undetermined. The CDR3 runs to 13 residues. The V gene lost 1 base and the J gene lost 7 bases, with 8 bases spanning the gap. CDR1 and CDR2 from the germline V gene are SGHDT and YYEEEE. CDR3 in DNA: TGTGCCAGCAGCTTGCGACTGAACGGGGAGCTGTTTTTT. Protein sequence: CASSLRLNGELFF.

The chain has TRBV7-2 and TRBJ2-7; 8 bases agree with TRBD1. This CDR3 is 12 amino acids long. Unmatched junction bases numbered 3, after V lost 3 bases and J lost 8 bases. Germline CDR1 is SGHTA and CDR2 is FQGNSA. DNA for the CDR3: TGTGCCAGCAGCTTCGGACAGGGAAAGCAGTACTTC. This encodes CASSFGQGKQYF.